The 27 T cell receptor beta chains given below trace back to one sample, sequenced in a study of T cells in Graves' hyperthyroidism and ophthalmopathy. Template material for amplifying TCR beta CDR3 regions consisted of RNA transcripts. Carried out on the TCR CDR3, a first-round RT-PCR used the HTBI primer set. MiXCR, run by TCRdb on the multiplex PCR reads, gives a single entry per CDR3 protein. The table lists 650,000 to 700,000 distinct CDR3 sequences, roughly 17% of them singletons. Sequenced: blood. Receptors originate from a man in his forties or fifties with Graves' hyperthyroidism.

The gene calls are TRBV3-1 and TRBJ2-3; D unclear. CDR1 and CDR2 (germline): LGHDT, YNNKEL (reference sequence). This CDR3 is built from 14 residues. The ends were cut back, 3 bases at V and 6 bases at J, with 13 bases in the middle. The CDR3 protein is CASSHTDTGDTQYF. CDR3 nucleotides: TGTGCCAGCAGCCATACAGACACTGGGGATACGCAGTATTTT.

This clonotype showed up just a few times. The chain employs TRBV6-5 and TRBJ2-1; no definite D call. Germline V lookup: CDR1 MNHEY, CDR2 SVGAGI. The germline V and J ends were trimmed by 0 bases and 5 bases, with 11 bases remaining between them. The CDR3 covers 15 residues. As DNA, the CDR3 is TGTGCCAGCAGTTACTCTAACCCCGGAGACAATGAGCAGTTCTTC. It is translated as CASSYSNPGDNEQFF.

V gene TRBV28 combines with J gene TRBJ2-7; TRBD2 matches 9 bases. Trimming cost V 6 bases and J 7 bases; bases outside gene matches: 10. CDR1 and CDR2 from the germline V gene are MDHEN and SYDVKM. The CDR3 length is 14 residues. CDR3 sequence (DNA): TGTGCCAGCAGCGTTAGCGGGAGAGTGGAAGAGCAGTACTTC. It translates to CASSVSGRVEEQYF.

At least ten counts were recorded for this clonotype. The genes are TRBV28 and TRBJ1-2; 7 bases are a match to TRBD1. Germline V CDR1 and CDR2: MDHEN, SYDVKM. V was clipped by 8 bases and J by 0 bases; unmatched bases: 6. The CDR3 runs 14 residues. The CDR3 DNA reads TGTGCCAGCTTGGGACAGACCCCTAACTATGGCTACACCTTC. It codes for CASLGQTPNYGYTF.

The rearrangement joins TRBV7-2 to TRBJ2-1, with a possible D match to TRBD2 (5 bases). Germline lookup yields CDR1 SGHTA and CDR2 FQGNSA. The CDR3 is made up of 13 amino acids. V lost 5 bases and J 5 bases, leaving 10 bases between the germline ends. The CDR3 DNA sequence: TGTGCCAGCAGCCGGACTCGGAACAATGAGCAGTTCTTC. Residues: CASSRTRNNEQFF.

The chain carries TRBV6-1 and TRBJ2-7; D is perhaps TRBD2 (5 bases). Germline CDR1 MNHNS, CDR2 SASEGT. V lost 4 bases and J 3 bases, leaving 10 bases between the germline ends. CDR3 length: 13 residues. CDR3 protein: CASSGTDGYEQYF. The CDR3 DNA sequence: TGTGCCAGCAGTGGGACTGACGGCTACGAGCAGTACTTC.

The V gene is TRBV15, the J gene TRBJ1-2, with D possibly matching TRBD1 (5 bases). Trimming cost V 3 bases and J 8 bases, with 10 bases left between them. From germline, CDR1 is LNHNV and CDR2 YYDKDF (reference sequence). The CDR3 totals 12 residues. The CDR3 bases are TGTGCCACCAGCAGGGTGGGGGAAGGCTACACCTTC. This translates into CATSRVGEGYTF.

The chain combines TRBV15 with TRBJ1-2; D gene ambiguous. V shed 4 bases and J shed 8 bases, with 14 bases lying between them. The length of the CDR3 is 13 residues. Germline CDR1 and CDR2: LNHNV and YYDKDF (reference sequence). CDR3 coding DNA: TGTGCCACCAGCAAACAAAGAGAGAGGGGCTACACCTTC. Its protein product is CATSKQRERGYTF. Supplemented by reference TRBV15 and TRBJ1-2, the full variable domain reads DAMVIQNPRYQVTQFGKPVTLSCSQTLNHNVMYWYQQKSSQAPKLLFHYYDKDFNNEADTPDNFQSRRPNTSFCFLDIRSPGLGDTAMYLCATSKQRERGYTFGSGTRLTVV.

Note on this clonotype: A much bigger clone sits one base away, suggesting this may be a read error. The chain links TRBV9 to TRBJ2-7; a weak D match, TRBD2 (6 bases). The germline V and J ends were trimmed by 4 bases and 5 bases, with 16 bases remaining between them. The CDR3 has 14 amino acids. CDR1 is SGDLS and CDR2 is YYNGEE in the germline V gene. The CDR3 sequence is CASSLTLGSDEQYF. The CDR3, as DNA: TGTGCCAGCAGCTTAACCCTCGGGAGCGACGAGCAGTACTTC.

This clonotype was picked up many times. The rearrangement uses TRBV28 and TRBJ2-1; 9 nucleotides align to TRBD1. After removal of 7 bases from V and 7 bases from J, the junction contained 17 bases not matched to a gene. CDR3 length: 17 amino acids. Germline V lookup: CDR1 MDHEN, CDR2 SYDVKM. The CDR3: CASNTEGGDRDRNEQFF. CDR3 nucleotide sequence: TGTGCCAGCAACACCGAGGGGGGGGACAGGGATAGGAATGAGCAGTTCTTC.

On this clonotype itself: This may be a read error: a much more frequent sequence differs by one nucleotide. V gene TRBV20-1 combines with J gene TRBJ2-1; D ambiguous. In germline, CDR1 is DFQATT, CDR2 SNEGSKA (reference sequence). The CDR3 length is 11 residues. The DNA of the CDR3 is TGCAGTGCTGGCCCCCCCCGAGAGCAGTCCTTC. This encodes CSAGPPREQSF.

This clonotype was found many times. The chain joins TRBV6-1 to TRBJ1-5, with a weak D call TRBD1 (6 bases). The CDR3 extends over 15 amino acids. Trimming took 5 bases from V and 3 from J, leaving 14 bases between them. The germline V gene encodes CDR1 MNHNS and CDR2 SASEGT. The CDR3 nucleotides read TGTGCCAGCAGTCGTCGACAGGATTACAATCAGCCCCAGCATTTT. Its translation: CASSRRQDYNQPQHF.

This clonotype showed up just a few times. The chain carries TRBV4-1 and TRBJ2-7, with 11 bases matching TRBD2. Germline V lookup: CDR1 MGHRA, CDR2 YSYEKL. The CDR3 loop spans 17 amino acids. With 5 bases clipped from V and 2 bases from J, the junction kept 11 bases outside the gene matches. The DNA of the CDR3 is TGCGCCAGCAGCTGCCAGCCCCTAGCGGGAGGAACCTACGAGCAGTACTTC. It specifies CASSCQPLAGGTYEQYF.

Only a few counts were recorded for this clonotype. V gene TRBV9 combines with J gene TRBJ2-3, with 10 nucleotides matching TRBD2. There are 15 residues in the CDR3. V shed 4 bases, J shed 10 bases, and the junction held 12 bases outside the gene matches. The germline V gene has CDR1 SGDLS and CDR2 YYNGEE. The CDR3 loop reads CASSPGLAGEGAQYF. For the CDR3, the DNA is TGTGCCAGCAGCCCCGGGCTAGCGGGAGAGGGCGCGCAGTATTTT.

For this clonotype: Being one base from a much bigger clone, this may be a read error. V gene TRBV15 combines with J gene TRBJ2-2; perhaps TRBD2 as D (6 bases). The V gene lost 0 bases and the J gene lost 7 bases, with 12 bases spanning the gap. The CDR3 is 15 amino acids. Germline V gene sequence: CDR1 LNHNV, CDR2 YYDKDF (reference sequence). This chain's CDR3 is CATSRDWDFIGELFF. In DNA, the CDR3 is TGTGCCACCAGCAGAGATTGGGACTTCATCGGGGAGCTGTTTTTT.

Ten or more counts support this clonotype. V is TRBV30 and J is TRBJ2-1; 7 positions match TRBD1. The germline CDR1 and CDR2 sequences are GTSNPN and SVGIG (reference sequence). V was pared by 6 bases and J by 7 bases, with 6 bases of the junction left unmatched. The CDR3 consists of 12 residues. The CDR3 DNA is TGTGCCTGTAACAGGGGTTGGAATGAGCAGTTCTTC. Its protein is CACNRGWNEQFF.

V usage is TRBV20-1 and J usage is TRBJ2-7; 11 nucleotides match TRBD1. After removal of 1 base from V and 4 bases from J, the junction contained 9 bases not matched to a gene. Germline values: CDR1 DFQATT, CDR2 SNEGSKA (reference sequence). This CDR3 comprises 16 residues. CDR3 nucleotides: TGCAGTGCTAGAGTTTACGATCGGGACAGGGGGTACGAGCAGTACTTC. Translating it yields CSARVYDRDRGYEQYF.

This sequence joins TRBV5-1 and TRBJ2-7, with no clear D. Trimming removed 4 bases at V and 5 bases at J, with 13 bases between. The CDR3 contains 13 residues. Germline V CDR1 and CDR2: SGHRS, YFSETQ. CDR3 DNA sequence: TGCGCCAGCAGCATTTGGACCGAAAACGAGCAGTACTTC. This gives the protein CASSIWTENEQYF.

This clonotype was seen many times. The chain has TRBV2 and TRBJ2-1; TRBD2 matches 10 bases. The germline V gene encodes CDR1 SNHLY and CDR2 FYNNEI. The CDR3 is made up of 14 amino acids. V dropped 7 bases and J dropped 9; count of bases not matched to a gene: 9. CDR3 in DNA: TGTGCCAGCACAGCGGGAGGGCCTGGAAGTGAGCAGTTCTTC. Translated: CASTAGGPGSEQFF.

The chain combines TRBV30 with TRBJ1-1, with D uncertain. The V gene's germline CDR1 is GTSNPN and CDR2 SVGIG (reference sequence). The CDR3 sequence is 14 residues long. Trimming cost V 7 bases and J 4 bases, with 19 bases left between them. The CDR3 DNA is TGTGCCTCCTTCGATCTGCCCAGCCCCACTGAAGCTTTCTTT. Translating gives CASFDLPSPTEAFF. The full variable domain, its missing parts supplied by reference TRBV30 and TRBJ1-1, is SQTIHQWPATLVQPVGSPLSLECTVEGTSNPNLYWYRQAAGRGLQLLFYSVGIGQISSEVPQNLSASRPQDRQFILSSKKLLLSDSGFYLCASFDLPSPTEAFFGQGTRLTVV.

The genes are TRBV30 and TRBJ2-7; 12 bases line up with TRBD2. The V segment lost 3 bases and the J segment 5 bases; nucleotides outside the gene matches: 5. The CDR3 has 14 residues. Germline V gene sequence: CDR1 GTSNPN, CDR2 SVGIG (reference sequence). The DNA of the CDR3 is TGTGCCTGGAGGACTAGCGGGAGTAGAGACGAGCAGTACTTC. This gives the protein CAWRTSGSRDEQYF.

Many counts were recorded for this clonotype. The chain carries TRBV2 and TRBJ2-5; 14 nucleotides agree with TRBD2. V lost 8 bases and J lost 5; bases outside the gene matches: 7. The CDR3 totals 15 residues. The germline CDR1 and CDR2 sequences are SNHLY and FYNNEI. CDR3 bases: TGTGCCAGCCGGACGACTAGCGGGAGGGGGGAGACCCAGTACTTC. Residues: CASRTTSGRGETQYF.

The table lists this clonotype with many counts. This rearrangement joins TRBV2 to TRBJ2-2; the match to TRBD2 covers 12 bases. The germline V gene encodes CDR1 SNHLY and CDR2 FYNNEI. The CDR3 has 17 residues. Trimming removed 2 bases from V and 6 bases from J; junction bases left unmatched: 7. The CDR3 loop reads CASSEILAGGGSGELFF. CDR3 DNA: TGTGCCAGCAGTGAAATACTAGCGGGAGGTGGATCCGGGGAGCTGTTTTTT.

This clonotype was seen at least ten times. V gene TRBV9 combines with J gene TRBJ1-6; 8 nucleotides agree with TRBD1. The germline V gene has CDR1 SGDLS and CDR2 YYNGEE. The CDR3 contains 14 residues. V trimming: 2 bases; J trimming: 13 bases; junction bases outside the gene matches: 8. CDR3 nucleotides: TGTGCCAGCAGCGTGGGGACAGGTTTTTTCCCCCTCCACTTT. Translated: CASSVGTGFFPLHF.

At least ten counts were recorded for this clonotype. This chain uses TRBV12-3 or TRBV12-4 with TRBJ2-1, with D possibly TRBD2 on 5 matching bases. The CDR3 has 13 amino acids. The V and J ends lost 3 bases and 7 bases respectively, with 10 bases between them. CDR3 residues: CASSFASLNEQFF. The CDR3 DNA reads TGTGCCAGCAGTTTTGCTAGCCTGAATGAGCAGTTCTTC.

This clonotype has a count of ten or more. V and J are TRBV28 and TRBJ2-2, with 9 bases that match TRBD1. V was clipped by 2 bases and J by 5 bases; unmatched bases: 9. Germline assignment: CDR1 MDHEN and CDR2 SYDVKM. There are 17 residues in the CDR3. CDR3 nucleotide sequence: TGTGCCAGCAGTTTACTACCGGGACAGGGAGGAACCGGGGAGCTGTTTTTT. It is translated as CASSLLPGQGGTGELFF.

There are a few counts of this clonotype. CDR3 nucleotide sequence: TGTGCCAGCAGCTTCCCAGCGGGTTTGAACACCGGGGAGCTGTTTTTT. Translating it yields CASSFPAGLNTGELFF. The rearrangement links TRBV7-2 to TRBJ2-2, with a tentative D call TRBD2 (6 bases). CDR3 length: 16 amino acids. Germline V gene sequence: CDR1 SGHTA, CDR2 FQGNSA. V was cut by 3 bases and J by 1 base, with 12 bases left in between.